The sample holds many counts of the clone carrying this T cell receptor (beta chain). This entry comes from a study of T cell clonality in common variable immunodeficiency. Sequencing input was equivalent genomic DNA from CVID and controls. Clones were sequenced by immunoSEQ multiplex PCR, and TCRdb holds only the in-frame ones, with some missing. The sample is made up of about 43,000 clones, none counted only once. Most patients and controls had Caucasian heritage. This receptor was obtained from a person between 18 and 69 years old in good health. Sequenced: peripheral blood mononuclear cells.

The DNA read from the CDR3 is TGTGCCAGCAGCTTAGGAGGGACAGGGGCAGATACG. Protein product: CASSLGGTGADT. The full CDR3 reads CASSLGGTGADTQYF. The rearrangement joins TRBV7-3 to TRBJ2-3; 10 positions agree with TRBD1. The CDR3 end is not reached by the read, which stops 3 residues before it; the germline J gene fills it in. Germline CDR1 is SGHTA and CDR2 is FQGTGA. This CDR3 region has 15 residues. V trimming: 2 bases; J trimming: 4 bases; junction bases outside the gene matches: 3.